This record covers a single T cell receptor beta chain. The antigen is unknown. This specimen belongs to a study of CXCR3-negative and CXCR3-positive naive CD8 T cells. Findings and caveats of the study: Each naive subset displayed comparably high diversity, whereas memory CD8+ cells displayed much lower diversity. Naive cells positive for CXCR3 carried more hydrophobic TRB CDR3s than CXCR3-negative ones. TRBV-TRBJ usage was alike in naive CXCR3-negative and CXCR3-positive cells but differed in memory cells.

The sorter processed each CD8+ T cell subset in triplicate at over 250,000 cells apiece. The CD45RO-CCR7+CD27+CD95- phenotype denoted naive CD8+ T cells. CDR3 length: 16 amino acids. In preparing the TRB cDNA libraries, 5' RACE with UMI labels was used. Following a re-call of the 5' RACE reads, TCRdb has one entry per CDR3 protein and lacks DNA. In all, the sample yields 75,000 to 90,000 distinct CDR3 sequences. The receptor was derived from a human donor in good health. Some clones in this sample may be carry-over from other donors' samples. V gene TRBV12-3 or TRBV12-4 combines with J gene TRBJ2-2; TCRdb lists TRBD1, though no DNA is available to test this call. Sequences were obtained from naive CXCR3+ CD8+ T cells from blood. The subset is: CD45RO-CCR7+CD27+CD95- naive CD8+ T cells expressing CXCR3 (TNR3+). The chain's CDR3 is CASSRPGTGNTGELFF.